The source of this TCR beta chain is a study of blood T cell repertoires in COVID-19. Overall study context: Samples taken during acute and convalescent COVID-19 were collected in the United States, Italy and Spain. Sample material is recorded as cDNA or gDNA derived from T cells, B-cell-depleted T cells, or PBMCs.

This clone appeared a few times. As processed by the authors: Amplifying reference gene primers gave estimates of nucleated cell counts. Sequenced by immunoSEQ multiplex PCR; TCRdb stores in-frame clones only, minus some. V and J calls plus clone size are reproduced from that table; the DNA served to infer D and trimming. The sample contains 120,000 to 150,000 clones, 80% to 90% of which appear only once. CDR3 size: 15 residues. V was clipped by 6 bases and J by 2 bases; unmatched bases: 8. CDR1 and CDR2 from the germline V gene are SGHAT and FQDESV (reference sequence). The specimen sequenced was peripheral blood. The receptor comes from a human donor with acute or convalescent COVID-19. The donor label of this sample is uncertain. V and J are TRBV11-1 and TRBJ2-3, with 7 bases aligning to TRBD1. CDR3 bases: TGTGCCAGCAGTTCCGGGACAGCACACACAGATACGCAGTATTTT. Translation gives CASSSGTAHTDTQYF. Based on the CDR3 plus reference TRBV11-1 and TRBJ2-3, the full variable domain is EAEVAQSPRYKITEKSQAVAFWCDPISGHATLYWYRQILGQGPELLVQFQDESVVDDSQLPKDRFSAERLKGVDSTLKIQPAELGDSAMYLCASSSGTAHTDTQYFGPGTRLTVL.